Shown below are 9 T cell receptor beta chains from a single sample sequenced in a study of technical replicates of blood from a few donors. Using immunoSEQ multiplex PCR, the repertoire was profiled, and TCRdb retains in-frame clones only, with some absent. The sample includes under 90,000 clones, about 94% seen only once; the top ten take 0.25%. The specimen sequenced was T cells isolated from PBMCs. These receptor sequences come from a human donor in good health.

This chain connects TRBV5-1 to TRBJ1-4, with 10 bases fitting TRBD1. Germline loops: CDR1 SGHRS, CDR2 YFSETQ. After removal of 0 bases from V and 8 bases from J, the junction contained 7 bases not matched to a gene. This CDR3 comprises 16 residues. The CDR3 reads CASSLALAGQGEKLFF. The CDR3, as DNA: TGCGCCAGCAGCTTGGCACTGGCGGGACAGGGGGAAAAACTGTTTTTT.

This clone was seen just once. CDR3 amino acids: CASSNRGLSYEQYF. The CDR3 nucleotides are TGTGCCAGTAGTAACAGGGGGCTATCCTACGAGCAGTACTTC. V gene TRBV19 combines with J gene TRBJ2-7, with 9 bases matching TRBD1. The CDR3 extends over 14 amino acids. Germline CDR1 and CDR2: LNHDA and SQIVND (reference sequence). The J segment lost 1 base and the V segment lost 4 bases, leaving 2 bases of the junction unmatched.

This sequence joins TRBV7-8 and TRBJ1-2; 10 bases are shared with TRBD1. J lost 4 bases, V lost 0 bases, and 17 bases had no gene match. Germline V CDR1 and CDR2: SGHVS, FQNEAQ. CDR3 size: 20 residues. Written as DNA, the CDR3 is TGTGCCAGCAGCTTAGCGCGTCGTAAAAACCCGACAGGGGGCCGCTATGGCTACACCTTC. This encodes CASSLARRKNPTGGRYGYTF. Looking up the rest from reference TRBV7-8 and TRBJ1-2 gives the full variable domain: GAGVSQSPRYKVAKRGQDVALRCDPISGHVSLFWYQQALGQGPEFLTYFQNEAQLDKSGLPSDRFFAERPEGSVSTLKIQRTQQEDSAVYLCASSLARRKNPTGGRYGYTFGSGTRLTVV.

The chain uses TRBV2 and TRBJ1-4, with TRBD1 matching 7 bases. The CDR3 is 15 amino acids. The germline V gene has CDR1 SNHLY and CDR2 FYNNEI. The ends lost 5 bases at V and 3 bases at J; junction bases unmatched: 6. CDR3 in amino acids: CASSIQGKANEKLFF. In nucleotides, the CDR3 is TGTGCCAGCAGTATACAGGGGAAGGCTAATGAAAAACTGTTTTTT.

DNA of the CDR3: TGTGCCAGCAGCTTCTCCCGCGGGACAGGCTACGAGCAGTACTTC. This codes for CASSFSRGTGYEQYF. The chain recombines TRBV7-2 with TRBJ2-7, with TRBD1 matching 8 bases. Germline trimming cut 3 bases from V and 3 bases from J; bases unmatched to any gene: 7. The CDR3 is made up of 15 amino acids. CDR1 SGHTA and CDR2 FQGNSA come from the germline V gene.

In its sample, this clone was seen once. The chain employs TRBV18 and TRBJ2-5, with TRBD2 as a possible D gene (6 bases). The V gene lost 2 bases and the J gene lost 5 bases, with 12 bases spanning the gap. The CDR3 has 14 residues. Germline loops: CDR1 KGHSH, CDR2 LQKENI. The CDR3 loop reads CASSPFGGAETQYF. CDR3 DNA: TGTGCCAGCTCACCATTCGGGGGAGCCGAGACCCAGTACTTC.

The V call is TRBV7-3, the J call TRBJ2-2; TRBD2 might be the D (6 bases). The length of the CDR3 is 15 residues. Trimming pared 2 bases from V and 3 bases from J, leaving 10 bases between. The germline V gene has CDR1 SGHTA and CDR2 FQGTGA. In DNA form, the CDR3 reads TGTGCCAGCAGCTTAGGACTAACTTACACCGGGGAGCTGTTTTTT. Translated: CASSLGLTYTGELFF.

The gene calls are TRBV10-3 and TRBJ1-4; 8 nucleotides match TRBD1. This CDR3 is 13 amino acids long. The germline V gene has CDR1 ENHRY and CDR2 SYGVKD. V was pared by 10 bases and J by 5 bases, with 6 bases of the junction left unmatched. CDR3 region: CATSDRGNEKLFF. Here the CDR3 DNA reads TGTGCCACCAGCGACAGGGGCAATGAAAAACTGTTTTTT.

This chain links TRBV11-2 with TRBJ1-4; D is undetermined. Deletions cut 1 base from V and 10 bases from J, with 22 bases between. The V gene's germline CDR1 is SGHAT and CDR2 FQNNGV. This CDR3 is 17 amino acids long. In DNA form, the CDR3 reads TGTGCCAGCAGCTTAGGGTGGTACATGGGAGCGCTAGGAAAACTGTTTTTT. This sequence encodes CASSLGWYMGALGKLFF.